The rows below give T cell receptor beta chains drawn from one sample of a study of CD8+ T cells in alopecia areata. Generated by immunoSEQ multiplex PCR, the TCRdb table keeps only in-frame clones and is missing some. The sample lists 250,000 to 300,000 clones, roughly 64% occurring once. Material: CD4+ T cells sorted from blood, obtained at week 24, from a patient treated with tofacitinib. All receptors come from a human donor with alopecia areata. The CDR3 runs from the conserved cysteine through the conserved F or W.

v_call cdr3_aa
TRBV2 CASSRDRDREKLFF
TRBV18 CASSLTTTVSKTQYF
TRBV30 CAWSLGPRGGRRNQPQHF
TRBV30 CAWSNRAQETQYF
TRBV11-3 CASSPDRYNEQFF
TRBV9 CASSKAGPSPLHF
TRBV18 CASSPILAEETQYF
TRBV5-1 CASSLGQGLNEQFF
TRBV5-1 CASSLDWSGANVLTF
TRBV6-5 CASSGTGGHTGELFF
TRBV7-2 CASSLVLREGETQYF
TRBV28 CASSPGDRDTEAFF
TRBV4-1 CASSYQGGSGNTIYF